The present entry profiles one TCR beta chain with its context. What it recognizes is unknown. Partitioning of CD4+ cells yielded a CD45RA+ naive subset and a CD45RA-negative memory subset. It was across several immunoSEQ plates that each subset's genomic DNA was evenly split. Sequenced by immunoSEQ multiplex PCR; TCRdb stores in-frame clones only, minus some. Of approximately 2.4 million clones detected, more than 90% appear once; the ten largest clones hold roughly 0.13%. This sample is part of a study of shared clonotypes between healthy human individuals. Overall study results and limits: Generation probabilities of non-shared clonotypes were lower (relative to those shared by all four donors). Compared with memory subsets, naive subsets generally had larger estimated richness.

Sequencing was done on a sample of naive CD4+ T cells sorted from blood. Subset in this sample: CD45RA+ positively selected. This TCR derives from a man younger than 35 in good health.

The DNA of the CDR3 is TGTGCCAGCTCACCATTACCTGGCGGGGGCTACGAGCAGTACTTC. Its protein is CASSPLPGGGYEQYF. The chain uses TRBV18 and TRBJ2-7, with 7 nucleotides matching TRBD2. This CDR3 spans 15 amino acids. Germline V gene lookup returns CDR1 KGHSH and CDR2 LQKENI. V was pared by 2 bases and J by 3 bases, with 7 bases of the junction left unmatched.